This is a list of T cell receptor beta chains from one sample in a study of shared clonotypes between healthy human individuals. Generated by immunoSEQ multiplex PCR, the TCRdb table keeps only in-frame clones and is missing some. Here the sample spans a few hundred thousand clones, 70% to 80% being singletons. The specimen was PBMCs. These receptors came from a woman aged 40 to 50 in good health. Some clones in this sample may be carry-over from other donors' samples. The CDR3 runs from the conserved cysteine through the conserved F or W. The D gene is left open where the match is weak. Some rows mark clone size as missing; the rest say once, few, many or name a class of expanded clone.

CASSSTLAGIATQYF,TGTGCCAGCAGTTCGACCCTAGCGGGAATTGCTACGCAGTATTTT,TRBD2,TRBV28,TRBJ2-3,-
CASSRAGDSEQYF,TGCGCCAGCAGCCGAGCGGGAGATAGCGAGCAGTACTTC,TRBD2,TRBV5-1,TRBJ2-7,-
CASKGTANEKLFF,TGTGCCTCTAAAGGGACAGCAAATGAAAAACTGTTTTTT,TRBD1,TRBV30,TRBJ1-4,-
CASSWSDNEQFF,TGTGCCAGCAGCTGGAGTGACAATGAGCAGTTCTTC,-,TRBV7-9,TRBJ2-1,-
CASSFPGQGGTDTQYF,TGTGCCAGCAGCTTCCCGGGACAGGGAGGCACAGATACGCAGTATTTT,TRBD1,TRBV5-6,TRBJ2-3,-
CASSLVGQAYEQYF,TGTGCCAGCAGTTTGGTGGGACAAGCCTACGAGCAGTACTTC,-,TRBV28,TRBJ2-7,-
CASSPDRGEQYF,TGTGCCAGCAGCCCGGACAGAGGCGAGCAGTACTTC,-,TRBV5-4,TRBJ2-7,few
CAWSETSGAYNEQFF,TGTGCCTGGAGTGAGACTAGCGGGGCCTACAATGAGCAGTTCTTC,TRBD2,TRBV30,TRBJ2-1,-
CASSLGGNTIYF,TGTGCCAGCAGCCTCGGTGGAAACACCATATATTTT,-,TRBV28,TRBJ1-3,-
CASSLPGQTDEQYF,TGTGCCAGCAGCCTCCCGGGACAGACGGACGAGCAGTACTTC,TRBD1,TRBV14,TRBJ2-7,-
CASSTGAYEQYF,TGCGCCAGCAGTACAGGGGCCTACGAGCAGTACTTC,TRBD1,TRBV10-2,TRBJ2-7,-
CAWGARGRYISGNTIYF,TGTGCCTGGGGTGCTAGGGGTCGGTATATCTCTGGAAACACCATATATTTT,-,TRBV30,TRBJ1-3,-
CASRTLGSETQYF,TGTGCCAGTAGGACCCTGGGCTCAGAGACCCAGTACTTC,-,TRBV19,TRBJ2-5,-
CASSRTSGNYEQYF,TGTGCCAGCAGTCGGACTAGCGGGAACTACGAGCAGTACTTC,TRBD2,TRBV6-1,TRBJ2-7,-
CASKEETGELFF,TGTGCCAGCAAGGAAGAGACCGGGGAGCTGTTTTTT,-,TRBV2,TRBJ2-2,-
CASSHPRGEAFF,TGTGCCAGCAGTCACCCCCGCGGTGAGGCTTTCTTT,-,TRBV28,TRBJ1-1,-
CASSFTTGTGKFESYNEQFF,TGTGCCAGCAGCTTTACGACCGGGACAGGGAAGTTTGAGTCCTACAATGAGCAGTTCTTC,TRBD1,TRBV14,TRBJ2-1,many
CASRTSAQRGHEQYF,TGTGCCAGCCGGACTAGCGCCCAGAGGGGCCACGAGCAGTACTTC,TRBD2,TRBV6-1,TRBJ2-7,-
CASSFGLRGNQPQHF,TGTGCCAGCAGTTTCGGGCTAAGGGGCAATCAGCCCCAGCATTTT,-,TRBV28,TRBJ1-5,few
CASSVGVSPSDEQYF,TGTGCCAGCAGCGTAGGGGTAAGTCCCTCGGACGAGCAGTACTTC,-,TRBV9,TRBJ2-7,-
CASRKVGQGGYEQYF,TGTGCCAGCAGGAAGGTGGGACAGGGGGGATACGAGCAGTACTTC,TRBD1,TRBV28,TRBJ2-7,-
CSVEDRYSGSGEQFF,TGCAGCGTTGAAGATCGGTATTCGGGGTCGGGTGAGCAGTTCTTC,-,TRBV29-1,TRBJ2-1,once
CATSTGRLSQPQHF,TGTGCCACCAGCACCGGGAGGCTGAGTCAGCCCCAGCATTTT,-,TRBV15,TRBJ1-5,few
CAISEGEAGNTEAFF,TGTGCCATCAGTGAGGGAGAGGCGGGGAACACTGAAGCTTTCTTT,-,TRBV10-3,TRBJ1-1,-
CAWSLGTVLGSNSPLHF,TGTGCCTGGAGCCTAGGGACCGTCTTAGGGAGTAATTCACCCCTCCACTTT,-,TRBV30,TRBJ1-6,-
CASSDSGTASYEQYF,TGCGCCAGCAGTGATTCGGGGACCGCCTCCTACGAGCAGTACTTC,-,TRBV10-1,TRBJ2-7,-
CASSFPLRDRDTGELFF,TGTGCCAGCAGTTTCCCCCTCCGGGACAGAGACACCGGGGAGCTGTTTTTT,TRBD1,TRBV7-2,TRBJ2-2,-
CASSLGLAGLQTQYF,TGCGCCAGCAGCTTGGGACTAGCGGGATTGCAGACCCAGTACTTC,TRBD2,TRBV5-1,TRBJ2-5,once
CSVDRDGDTQYF,TGCAGCGTTGACCGGGACGGCGATACGCAGTATTTT,-,TRBV29-1,TRBJ2-3,-
CASSQDKVNPSTTNEKLFF,TGTGCCAGCAGCCAAGATAAAGTGAATCCTTCTACAACTAATGAAAAACTGTTTTTT,-,TRBV4-2,TRBJ1-4,-
CASSQDRRERSGANVLTF,TGTGCCAGCAGCCAAGATCGCAGGGAAAGGTCTGGGGCCAACGTCCTGACTTTC,-,TRBV4-2,TRBJ2-6,-
CASSPPPISETQYF,TGTGCCAGCAGCCCCCCCCCAATATCCGAGACCCAGTACTTC,-,TRBV7-2,TRBJ2-5,-
CASSSQVTYEQYF,TGTGCCAGTAGTTCGCAGGTTACCTACGAGCAGTACTTC,-,TRBV19,TRBJ2-7,-
CASSTLAGGPTDTQYF,TGTGCCAGCAGCACCCTAGCGGGAGGGCCGACAGATACGCAGTATTTT,TRBD2,TRBV7-7,TRBJ2-3,once
CASTEGHRVAFF,TGTGCCAGCACCGAGGGACATCGGGTAGCTTTCTTT,-,TRBV2,TRBJ1-1,-